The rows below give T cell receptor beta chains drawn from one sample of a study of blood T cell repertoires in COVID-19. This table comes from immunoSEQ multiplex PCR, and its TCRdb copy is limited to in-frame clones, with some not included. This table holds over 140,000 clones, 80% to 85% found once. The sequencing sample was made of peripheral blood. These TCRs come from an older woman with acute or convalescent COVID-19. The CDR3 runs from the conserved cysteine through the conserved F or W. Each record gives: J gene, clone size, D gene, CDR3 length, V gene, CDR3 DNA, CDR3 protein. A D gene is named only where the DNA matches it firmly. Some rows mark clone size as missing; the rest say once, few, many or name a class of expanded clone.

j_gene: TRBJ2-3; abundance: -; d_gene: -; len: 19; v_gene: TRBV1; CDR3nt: TGCACCAGCAGCCAAGGACCCAAGCGGGAGGAACACCTCACAGATACGCAGTATTTT; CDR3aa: CTSSQGPKREEHLTDTQYF
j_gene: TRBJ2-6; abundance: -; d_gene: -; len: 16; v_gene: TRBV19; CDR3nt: TGTGCCAGTAGTATAACTGACAGGCCAGGGAACAACGTCCTGACTTTC; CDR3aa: CASSITDRPGNNVLTF
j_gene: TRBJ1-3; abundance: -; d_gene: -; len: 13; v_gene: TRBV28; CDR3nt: TGTGCCAGCAGTTTAGGGAGATTAAACACCATATATTTT; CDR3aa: CASSLGRLNTIYF
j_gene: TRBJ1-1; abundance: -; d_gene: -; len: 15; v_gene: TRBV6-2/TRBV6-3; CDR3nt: TGTGCCAGCAGTTTGGTAACACCTTTAAACACTGAAGCTTTCTTT; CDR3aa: CASSLVTPLNTEAFF
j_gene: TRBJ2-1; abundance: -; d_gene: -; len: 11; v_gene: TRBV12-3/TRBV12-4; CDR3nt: TGTGCCAGCAGTTTGGCTAGCGAGCAGTTCTTC; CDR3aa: CASSLASEQFF
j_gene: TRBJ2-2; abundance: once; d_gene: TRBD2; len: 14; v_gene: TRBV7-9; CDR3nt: TGTGCCAGCAGCGCAGGACTAGCGGGCGGGGAGCTGTTTTTT; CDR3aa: CASSAGLAGGELFF
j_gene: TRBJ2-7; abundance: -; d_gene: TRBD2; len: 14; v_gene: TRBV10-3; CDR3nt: TGTGCCATCATGGTTGAAGCGGGACGAGGCGAGCAGTACTTC; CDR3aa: CAIMVEAGRGEQYF
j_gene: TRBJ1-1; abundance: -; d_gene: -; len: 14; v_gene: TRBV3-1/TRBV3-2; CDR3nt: TGTGCCAGCAGCCCAGGGAGGGAGAACACTGAAGCTTTCTTT; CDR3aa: CASSPGRENTEAFF
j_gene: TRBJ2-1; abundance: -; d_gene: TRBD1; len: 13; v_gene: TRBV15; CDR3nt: TGTGCCACCAGAAGGACAGGGGGATATGAGCAGTTCTTC; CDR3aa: CATRRTGGYEQFF
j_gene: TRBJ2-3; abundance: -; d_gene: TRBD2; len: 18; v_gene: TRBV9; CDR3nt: TGTGCCAGCAGCGTCAGCGGGAGGGCCGGATTAGCCACAGATACGCAGTATTTT; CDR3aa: CASSVSGRAGLATDTQYF
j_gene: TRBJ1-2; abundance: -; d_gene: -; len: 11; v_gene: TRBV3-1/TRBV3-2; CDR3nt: TGTGCCAGCGCCAGTATGGCCGGCTACACCTTC; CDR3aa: CASASMAGYTF
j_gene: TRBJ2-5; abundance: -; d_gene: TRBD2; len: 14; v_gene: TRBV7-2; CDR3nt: TGTGCCAGCAGCTCCAGACTAGCGGAAGAGACCCAGTACTTC; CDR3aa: CASSSRLAEETQYF
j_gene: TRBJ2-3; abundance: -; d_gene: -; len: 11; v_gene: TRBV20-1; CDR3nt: TGCAGTGCTATAACAACCGATACGCAGTATTTT; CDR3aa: CSAITTDTQYF
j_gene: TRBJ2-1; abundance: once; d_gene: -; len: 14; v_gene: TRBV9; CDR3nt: TGTGCCAGCAGCTCAACCGCGGCCGGGGGTGAGCAGTTCTTC; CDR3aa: CASSSTAAGGEQFF
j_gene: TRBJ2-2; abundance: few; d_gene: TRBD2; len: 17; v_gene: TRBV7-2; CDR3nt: TGTGCCAGCAGCTTAAAGAGCGGCGGGAGCTACACCGGGGAGCTGTTTTTT; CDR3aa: CASSLKSGGSYTGELFF
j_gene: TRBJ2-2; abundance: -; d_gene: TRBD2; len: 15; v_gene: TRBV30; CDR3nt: TGTGCCTGGAGTGTTTATAGCGGGAGCACCGGGGAGCTGTTTTTT; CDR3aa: CAWSVYSGSTGELFF
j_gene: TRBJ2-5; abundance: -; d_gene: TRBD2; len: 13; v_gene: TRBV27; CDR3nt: TGTGCCAGCAGTACAGCGGGAGGTGAGACCCAGTACTTC; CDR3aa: CASSTAGGETQYF
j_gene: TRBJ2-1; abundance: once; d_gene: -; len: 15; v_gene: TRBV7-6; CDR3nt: TGTGCCAGCAGCCGGACCGGGGGCTCCTACAATGAGCAGTTCTTC; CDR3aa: CASSRTGGSYNEQFF
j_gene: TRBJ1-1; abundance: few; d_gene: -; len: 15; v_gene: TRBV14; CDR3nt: TGTGCCAGCAGCCCACAGGTTTCGGGCGACACTGAAGCTTTCTTT; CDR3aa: CASSPQVSGDTEAFF
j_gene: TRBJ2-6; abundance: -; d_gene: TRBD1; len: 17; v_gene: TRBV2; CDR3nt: TGTGCCAGTAAAGGACAGGGCCTGGCGGAAGGGGCCAACGTCCTGACTTTC; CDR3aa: CASKGQGLAEGANVLTF
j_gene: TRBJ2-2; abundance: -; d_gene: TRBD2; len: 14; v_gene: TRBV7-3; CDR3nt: TGTGCCAGCAGCTCGGGACTAGCCACCGGGGAGCTGTTTTTT; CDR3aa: CASSSGLATGELFF
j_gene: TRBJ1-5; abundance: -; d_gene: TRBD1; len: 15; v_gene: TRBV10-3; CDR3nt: TGTGCCATCAGTCGGGACAGATATAGCAATCAGCCCCAGCATTTT; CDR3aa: CAISRDRYSNQPQHF
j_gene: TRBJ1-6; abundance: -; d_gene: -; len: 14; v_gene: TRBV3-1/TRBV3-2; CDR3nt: TGTGCCAGCAGCCAAGATAGGGGAAGATCACCCCTCCACTTT; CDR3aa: CASSQDRGRSPLHF
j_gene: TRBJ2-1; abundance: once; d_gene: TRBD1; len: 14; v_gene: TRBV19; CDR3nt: TGTGCCAGTATGGGACAGGGATTGTACAATGAGCAGTTCTTC; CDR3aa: CASMGQGLYNEQFF
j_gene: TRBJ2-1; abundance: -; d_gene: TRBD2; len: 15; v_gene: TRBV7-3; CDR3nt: TGTGCCAGCAGCAAAGGACTAGCGGGAGGGAATGAGCAGTTCTTC; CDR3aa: CASSKGLAGGNEQFF
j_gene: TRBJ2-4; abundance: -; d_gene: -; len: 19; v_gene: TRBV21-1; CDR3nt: TGTGCCAGCAGCAAAGGAACTAGAGTTGGAGTGAAAGCCAAAAACATTCAGTACTTC; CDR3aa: CASSKGTRVGVKAKNIQYF
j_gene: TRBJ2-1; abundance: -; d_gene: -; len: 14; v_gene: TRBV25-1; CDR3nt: TGTGCCAGCAGTGAATTCAGTGGGCCGGTTGAGCAGTTCTTC; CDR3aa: CASSEFSGPVEQFF
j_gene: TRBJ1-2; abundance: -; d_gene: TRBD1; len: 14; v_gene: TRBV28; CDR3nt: TGTGCCAGCAGGGAAGACAGGGGGCGGGTTGGCTACACCTTC; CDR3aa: CASREDRGRVGYTF
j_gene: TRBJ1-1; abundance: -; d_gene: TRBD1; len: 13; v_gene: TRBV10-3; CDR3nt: TGTGCCATCAGTGCCCCAGGGGGAACTGAAGCTTTCTTT; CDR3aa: CAISAPGGTEAFF
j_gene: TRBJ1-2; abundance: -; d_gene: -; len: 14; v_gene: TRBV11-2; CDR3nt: TGTGCCAGCAGCTTAGATGGCGGCTACTATGGCTACACCTTC; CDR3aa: CASSLDGGYYGYTF
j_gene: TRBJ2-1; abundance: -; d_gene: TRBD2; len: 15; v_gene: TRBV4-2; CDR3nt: TGTGCCAGCAGCCGAGGGACTAGCGGGAGCAATGAGCAGTTCTTC; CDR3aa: CASSRGTSGSNEQFF
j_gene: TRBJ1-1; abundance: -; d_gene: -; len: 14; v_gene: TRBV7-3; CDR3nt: TGTGCCAGCAGTCCTACAGGTCCCCCCACTGAAGCTTTCTTT; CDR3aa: CASSPTGPPTEAFF
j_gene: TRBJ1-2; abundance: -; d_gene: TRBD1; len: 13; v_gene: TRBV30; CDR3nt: TGTGCCTGGAGTATGACAGGGATGTATGGCTACACCTTC; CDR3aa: CAWSMTGMYGYTF
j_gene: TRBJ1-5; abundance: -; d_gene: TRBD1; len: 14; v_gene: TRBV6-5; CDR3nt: TGTGCCAGCAGACGGACAGGGGACAATCAGCCCCAGCATTTT; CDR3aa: CASRRTGDNQPQHF
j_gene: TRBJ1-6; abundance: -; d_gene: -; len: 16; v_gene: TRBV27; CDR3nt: TGTGCCAGCAGTTTTATCGGGAGCTCCTATAATTCACCCCTCCACTTT; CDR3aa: CASSFIGSSYNSPLHF
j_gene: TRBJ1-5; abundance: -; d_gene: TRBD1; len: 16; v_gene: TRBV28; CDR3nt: TGTGCCAGCAGTTTAGGGGTGACAGGGTTCGCTCAGCCCCAGCATTTT; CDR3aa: CASSLGVTGFAQPQHF
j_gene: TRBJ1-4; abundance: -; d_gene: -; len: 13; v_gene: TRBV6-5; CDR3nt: TGTGCCAGCAGCCTCACTCGTCAAGAAAAACTGTTTTTT; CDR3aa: CASSLTRQEKLFF
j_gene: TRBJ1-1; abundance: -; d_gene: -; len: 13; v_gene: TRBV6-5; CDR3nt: TGTGCCAGCACCGCCGGAGGGTTCACTGAAGCTTTCTTT; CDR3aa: CASTAGGFTEAFF
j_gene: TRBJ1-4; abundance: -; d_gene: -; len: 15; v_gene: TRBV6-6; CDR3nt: TGTGCCAGCAGTTACTCTCGAGCGAGTAATGAAAAACTGTTTTTT; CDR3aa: CASSYSRASNEKLFF
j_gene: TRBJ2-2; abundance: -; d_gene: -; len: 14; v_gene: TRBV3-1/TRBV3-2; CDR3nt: TGTGCCAGCAGCCCCGCGGGGAAAGCCGGGGAGCTGTTTTTT; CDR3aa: CASSPAGKAGELFF
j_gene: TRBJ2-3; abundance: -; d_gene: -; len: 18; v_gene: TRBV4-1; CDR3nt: TGCGCCAGCAGCCGTTCCTATGGAGCAGTCTTTGACACAGATACGCAGTATTTT; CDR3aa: CASSRSYGAVFDTDTQYF
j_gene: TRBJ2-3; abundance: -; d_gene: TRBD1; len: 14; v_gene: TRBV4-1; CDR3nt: TGCGCCAGCAGCCAATACAGGGGGACAGATACGCAGTATTTT; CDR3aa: CASSQYRGTDTQYF
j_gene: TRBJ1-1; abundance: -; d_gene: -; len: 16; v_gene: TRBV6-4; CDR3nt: TGTGCCAGCAGTGTGCGGGCACGAGGGATGAACACTGAAGCTTTCTTT; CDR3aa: CASSVRARGMNTEAFF
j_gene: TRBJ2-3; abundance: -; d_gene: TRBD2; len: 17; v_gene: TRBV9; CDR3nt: TGTGCCAGCAGCGTAGCGGCTAGCGGGAGGGGGCCTGATACGCAGTATTTT; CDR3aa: CASSVAASGRGPDTQYF
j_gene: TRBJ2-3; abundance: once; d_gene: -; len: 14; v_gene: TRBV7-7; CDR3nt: TGTGCCAGCAGCTTAGCGCGGAGCGATGATACGCAGTATTTT; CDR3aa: CASSLARSDDTQYF
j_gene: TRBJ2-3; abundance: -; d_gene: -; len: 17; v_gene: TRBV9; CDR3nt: TGTGCCAGCAGCGTAAGAGGACTCACTATTCGCACAGATACGCAGTATTTT; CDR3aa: CASSVRGLTIRTDTQYF
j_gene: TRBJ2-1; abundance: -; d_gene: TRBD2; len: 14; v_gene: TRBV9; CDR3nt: TGTGCCAGCAGCGTAGAGGCGACCGGGAGGGAGCAGTTCTTC; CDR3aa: CASSVEATGREQFF
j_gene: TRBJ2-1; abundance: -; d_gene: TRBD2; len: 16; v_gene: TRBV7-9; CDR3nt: TGTGCCAGCAGCGGAGGGTCCCTAGCGGGAGTTACTGAGCAGTTCTTC; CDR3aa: CASSGGSLAGVTEQFF
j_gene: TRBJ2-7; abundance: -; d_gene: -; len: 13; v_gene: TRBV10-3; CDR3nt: TGTGCCATCAGTGAGCCAACATACCCCGAGCAGTACTTC; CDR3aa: CAISEPTYPEQYF
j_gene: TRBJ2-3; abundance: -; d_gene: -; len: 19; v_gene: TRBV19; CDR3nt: TGTGCCAGTAGTATAGATCGGGGGGCGACGATGGAAAAAACAGATACGCAGTATTTT; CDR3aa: CASSIDRGATMEKTDTQYF
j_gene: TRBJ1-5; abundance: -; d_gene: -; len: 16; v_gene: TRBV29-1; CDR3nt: TGCAGCGTTGACTGGGAGGGGCCCTATAGCAATCAGCCCCAGCATTTT; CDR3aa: CSVDWEGPYSNQPQHF
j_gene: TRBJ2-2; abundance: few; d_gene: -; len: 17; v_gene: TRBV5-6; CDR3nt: TGTGCCAGCAGCTTGGGCTCGCTGGGCGCGAACACCGGGGAGCTGTTTTTT; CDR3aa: CASSLGSLGANTGELFF
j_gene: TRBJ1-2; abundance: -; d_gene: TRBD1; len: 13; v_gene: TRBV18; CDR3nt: TGTGCCAGCTCCCAAGACAGGGGAAGGGGCTACACCTTC; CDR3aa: CASSQDRGRGYTF